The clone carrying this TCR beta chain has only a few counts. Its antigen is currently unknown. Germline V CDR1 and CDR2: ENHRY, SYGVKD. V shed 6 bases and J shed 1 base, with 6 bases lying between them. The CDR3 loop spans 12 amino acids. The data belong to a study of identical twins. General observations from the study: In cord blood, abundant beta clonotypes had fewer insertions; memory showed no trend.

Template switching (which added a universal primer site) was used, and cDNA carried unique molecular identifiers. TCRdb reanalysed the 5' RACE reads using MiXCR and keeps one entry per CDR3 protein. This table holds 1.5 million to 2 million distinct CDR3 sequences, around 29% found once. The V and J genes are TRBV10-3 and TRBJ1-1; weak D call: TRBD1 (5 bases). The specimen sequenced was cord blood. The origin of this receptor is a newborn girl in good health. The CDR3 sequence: CAIRGRNTEAFF. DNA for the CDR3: TGTGCCATCAGGGGGCGGAACACTGAAGCTTTCTTT.